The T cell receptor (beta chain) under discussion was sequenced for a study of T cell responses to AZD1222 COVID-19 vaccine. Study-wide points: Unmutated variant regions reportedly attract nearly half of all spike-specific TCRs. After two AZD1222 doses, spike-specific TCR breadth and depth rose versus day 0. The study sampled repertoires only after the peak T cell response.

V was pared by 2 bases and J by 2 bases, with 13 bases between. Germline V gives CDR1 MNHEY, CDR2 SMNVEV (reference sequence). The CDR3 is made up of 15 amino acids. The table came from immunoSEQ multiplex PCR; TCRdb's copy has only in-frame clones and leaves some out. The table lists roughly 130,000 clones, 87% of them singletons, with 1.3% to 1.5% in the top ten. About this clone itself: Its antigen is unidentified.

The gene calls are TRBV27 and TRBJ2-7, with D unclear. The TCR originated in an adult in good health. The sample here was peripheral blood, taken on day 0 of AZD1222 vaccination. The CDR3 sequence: CASSLMGILAYEQYF. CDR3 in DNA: TGTGCCAGCAGTTTAATGGGCATTTTGGCCTACGAGCAGTACTTC.